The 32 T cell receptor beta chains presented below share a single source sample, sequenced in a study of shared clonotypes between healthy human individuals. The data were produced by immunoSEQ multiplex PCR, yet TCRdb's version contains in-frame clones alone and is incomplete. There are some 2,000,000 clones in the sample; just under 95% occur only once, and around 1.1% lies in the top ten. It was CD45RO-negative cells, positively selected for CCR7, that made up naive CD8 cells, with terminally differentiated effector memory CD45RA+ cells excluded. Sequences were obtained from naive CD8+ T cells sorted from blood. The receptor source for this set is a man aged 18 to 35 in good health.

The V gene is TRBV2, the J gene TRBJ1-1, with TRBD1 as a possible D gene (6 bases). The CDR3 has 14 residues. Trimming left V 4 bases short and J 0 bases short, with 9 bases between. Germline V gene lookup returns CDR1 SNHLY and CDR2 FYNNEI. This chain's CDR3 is CASSVAGVNTEAFF. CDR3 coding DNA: TGTGCCAGCAGTGTGGCAGGGGTGAACACTGAAGCTTTCTTT. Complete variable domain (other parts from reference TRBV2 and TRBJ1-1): EPEVTQTPSHQVTQMGQEVILRCVPISNHLYFYWYRQILGQKVEFLVSFYNNEISEKSEIFDDQFSVERPDGSNFTLKIRSTKLEDSAMYFCASSVAGVNTEAFFGQGTRLTVV.

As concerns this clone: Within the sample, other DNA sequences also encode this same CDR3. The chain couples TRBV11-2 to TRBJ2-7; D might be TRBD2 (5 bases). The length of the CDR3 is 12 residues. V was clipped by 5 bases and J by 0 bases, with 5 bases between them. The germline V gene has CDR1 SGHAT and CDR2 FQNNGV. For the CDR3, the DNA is TGTGCCAGCAGCGGGAGCTCCTACGAGCAGTACTTC. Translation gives CASSGSSYEQYF.

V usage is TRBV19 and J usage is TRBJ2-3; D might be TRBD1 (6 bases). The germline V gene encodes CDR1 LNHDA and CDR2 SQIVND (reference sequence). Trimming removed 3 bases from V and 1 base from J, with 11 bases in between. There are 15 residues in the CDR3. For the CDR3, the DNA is TGTGCCAGTAGTATGGGGCCAGGGGGCACAGATACGCAGTATTTT. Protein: CASSMGPGGTDTQYF.

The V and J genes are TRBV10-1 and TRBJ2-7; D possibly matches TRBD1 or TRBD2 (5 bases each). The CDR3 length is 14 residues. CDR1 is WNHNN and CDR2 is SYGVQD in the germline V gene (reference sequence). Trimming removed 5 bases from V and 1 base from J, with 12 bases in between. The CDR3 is CASSPGPNSYEQYF. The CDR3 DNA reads TGCGCCAGCAGTCCGGGACCCAATTCCTACGAGCAGTACTTC.

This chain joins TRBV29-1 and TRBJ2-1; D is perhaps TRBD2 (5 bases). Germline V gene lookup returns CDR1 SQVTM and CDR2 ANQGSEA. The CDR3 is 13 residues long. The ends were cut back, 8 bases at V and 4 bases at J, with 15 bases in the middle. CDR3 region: CSSRRSNYNEQFF. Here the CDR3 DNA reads TGCAGCTCGAGGAGGAGTAATTACAATGAGCAGTTCTTC.

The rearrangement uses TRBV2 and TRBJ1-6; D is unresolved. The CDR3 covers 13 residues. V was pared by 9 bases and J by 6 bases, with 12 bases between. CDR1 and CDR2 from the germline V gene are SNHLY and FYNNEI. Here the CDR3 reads CASLFTVNSPLHF. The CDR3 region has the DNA TGTGCCAGTCTGTTCACCGTTAATTCACCCCTCCACTTT.

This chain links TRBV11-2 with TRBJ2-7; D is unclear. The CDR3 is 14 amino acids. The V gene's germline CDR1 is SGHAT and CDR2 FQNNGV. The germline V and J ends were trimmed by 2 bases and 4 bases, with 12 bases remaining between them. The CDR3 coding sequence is TGTGCCAGCAGCTTAACGCCAGAGCCATACGAGCAGTACTTC. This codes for CASSLTPEPYEQYF.

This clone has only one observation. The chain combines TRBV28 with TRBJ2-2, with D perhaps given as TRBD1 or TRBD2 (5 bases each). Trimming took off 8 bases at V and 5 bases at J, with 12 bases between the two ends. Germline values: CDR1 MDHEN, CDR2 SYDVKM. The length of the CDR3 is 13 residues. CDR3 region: CASRIEGTGELFF. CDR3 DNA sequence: TGTGCCAGCCGGATAGAGGGGACCGGGGAGCTGTTTTTT.

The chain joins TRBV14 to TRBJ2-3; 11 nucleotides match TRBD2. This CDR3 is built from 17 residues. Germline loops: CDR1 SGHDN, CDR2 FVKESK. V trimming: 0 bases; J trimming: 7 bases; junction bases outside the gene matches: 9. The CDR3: CASSQDMTSGAVNTQYF. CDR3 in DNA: TGTGCCAGCAGCCAAGATATGACTAGCGGGGCCGTGAATACGCAGTATTTT.

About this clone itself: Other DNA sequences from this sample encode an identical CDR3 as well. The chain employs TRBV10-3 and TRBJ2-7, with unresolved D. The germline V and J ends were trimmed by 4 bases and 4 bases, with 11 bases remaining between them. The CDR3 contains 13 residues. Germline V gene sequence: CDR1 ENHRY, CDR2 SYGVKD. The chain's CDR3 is CAISVGQSYEQYF. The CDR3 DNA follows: TGTGCCATCAGTGTCGGGCAGTCTTACGAGCAGTACTTC.

CDR3 nucleotide sequence: TGTGCCAGCAGCCCTGAGTATAGCAATCAGCCCCAGCATTTT. Translation: CASSPEYSNQPQHF. This chain uses TRBV11-2 with TRBJ1-5; D gene uncertain. In germline, CDR1 is SGHAT, CDR2 FQNNGV. The ends were cut back, 5 bases at V and 0 bases at J, with 8 bases in the middle. The CDR3 has 14 amino acids.

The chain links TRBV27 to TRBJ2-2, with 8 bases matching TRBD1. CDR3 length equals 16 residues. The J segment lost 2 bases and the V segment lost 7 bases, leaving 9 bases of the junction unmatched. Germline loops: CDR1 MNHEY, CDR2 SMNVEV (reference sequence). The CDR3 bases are TGTGCCAGCACCCTTACAGGGGGGCTAAACACCGGGGAGCTGTTTTTT. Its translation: CASTLTGGLNTGELFF.

The CDR3 reads CASSEAQGWPTDTQYF. The CDR3 DNA reads as TGTGCCAGCAGTGAAGCGCAGGGGTGGCCCACAGATACGCAGTATTTT. This chain joins TRBV6-1 and TRBJ2-3; D is possibly TRBD1 (6 bases). In germline, CDR1 is MNHNS, CDR2 SASEGT. Trimming shortened V by 0 bases and J by 2 bases, and 12 bases separated the two germline ends. This CDR3 is 16 amino acids long.

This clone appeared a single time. The CDR3 DNA reads TGTGCCAGTAGTTGGATTGGGACAGATACGCAGTATTTT. Translated, it gives CASSWIGTDTQYF. V and J are TRBV19 and TRBJ2-3, with D unclear. The germline V gene has CDR1 LNHDA and CDR2 SQIVND (reference sequence). This CDR3 is built from 13 residues. V was shortened by 5 bases and J by 3 bases, with 9 bases between the two germline ends.

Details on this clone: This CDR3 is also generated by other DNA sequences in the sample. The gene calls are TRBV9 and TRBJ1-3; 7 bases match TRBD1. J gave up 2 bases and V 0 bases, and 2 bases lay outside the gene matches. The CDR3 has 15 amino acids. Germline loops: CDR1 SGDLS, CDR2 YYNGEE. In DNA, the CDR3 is TGTGCCAGCAGCGTAGCAGGGGGAGCTGGAAACACCATATATTTT. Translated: CASSVAGGAGNTIYF.

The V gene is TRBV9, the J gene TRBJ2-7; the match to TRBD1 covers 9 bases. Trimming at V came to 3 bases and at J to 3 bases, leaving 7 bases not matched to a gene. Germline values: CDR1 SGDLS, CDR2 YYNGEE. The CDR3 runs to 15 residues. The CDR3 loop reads CASSARGTGRYEQYF. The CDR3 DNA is TGTGCCAGCAGCGCTCGCGGGACAGGGCGCTACGAGCAGTACTTC.

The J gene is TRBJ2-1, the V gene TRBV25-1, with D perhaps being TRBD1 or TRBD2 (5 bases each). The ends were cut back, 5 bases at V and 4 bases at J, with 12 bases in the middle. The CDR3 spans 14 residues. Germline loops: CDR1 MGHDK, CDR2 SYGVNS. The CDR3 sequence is CASSPGPTYNEQFF. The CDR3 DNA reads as TGTGCCAGCAGTCCGGGACCGACTTACAATGAGCAGTTCTTC. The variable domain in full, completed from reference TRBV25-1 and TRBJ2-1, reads EADIYQTPRYLVIGTGKKITLECSQTMGHDKMYWYQQDPGMELHLIHYSYGVNSTEKGDLSSESTVSRIRTEHFPLTLESARPSHTSQYLCASSPGPTYNEQFFGPGTRLTVL.

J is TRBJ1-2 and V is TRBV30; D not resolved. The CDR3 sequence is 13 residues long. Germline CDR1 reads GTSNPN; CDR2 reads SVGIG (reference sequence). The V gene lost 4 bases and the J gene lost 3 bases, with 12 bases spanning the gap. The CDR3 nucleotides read TGTGCCTGGATGTACCCTCCCGACTATGGCTACACCTTC. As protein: CAWMYPPDYGYTF.

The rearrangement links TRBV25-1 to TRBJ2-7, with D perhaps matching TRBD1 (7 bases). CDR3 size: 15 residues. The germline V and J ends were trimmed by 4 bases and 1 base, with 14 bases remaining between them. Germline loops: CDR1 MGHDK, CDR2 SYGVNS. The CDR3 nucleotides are TGTGCCAGCAGTGGAGCAGGGGGAGGTTCCTACGAGCAGTACTTC. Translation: CASSGAGGGSYEQYF.

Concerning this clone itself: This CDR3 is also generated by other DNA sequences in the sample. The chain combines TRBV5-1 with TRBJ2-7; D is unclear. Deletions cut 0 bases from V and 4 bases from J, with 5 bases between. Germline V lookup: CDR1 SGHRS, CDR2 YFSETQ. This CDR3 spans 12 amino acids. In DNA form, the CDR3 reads TGCGCCAGCAGCTTGGGGCAGTACGAGCAGTACTTC. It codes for CASSLGQYEQYF.

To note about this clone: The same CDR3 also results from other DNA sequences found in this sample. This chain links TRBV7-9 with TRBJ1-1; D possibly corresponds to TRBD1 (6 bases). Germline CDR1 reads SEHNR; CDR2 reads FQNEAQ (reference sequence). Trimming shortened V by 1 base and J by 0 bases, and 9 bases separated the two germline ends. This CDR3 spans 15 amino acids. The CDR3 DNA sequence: TGTGCCAGCAGCTTAGGGCAGGGGATGAACACTGAAGCTTTCTTT. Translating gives CASSLGQGMNTEAFF.

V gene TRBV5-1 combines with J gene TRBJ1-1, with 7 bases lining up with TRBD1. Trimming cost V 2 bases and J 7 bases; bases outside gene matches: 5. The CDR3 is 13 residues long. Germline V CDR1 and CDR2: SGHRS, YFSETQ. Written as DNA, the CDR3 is TGCGCCAGCAGCTTTGGACAGGCCTTTGAAGCTTTCTTT. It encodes CASSFGQAFEAFF.

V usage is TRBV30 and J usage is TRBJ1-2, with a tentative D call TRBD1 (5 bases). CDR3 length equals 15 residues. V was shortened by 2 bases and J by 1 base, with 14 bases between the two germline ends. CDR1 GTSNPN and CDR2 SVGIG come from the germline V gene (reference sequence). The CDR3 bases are TGTGCCTGGAGTTTCAGGGCACGGATTAACTATGGCTACACCTTC. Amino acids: CAWSFRARINYGYTF. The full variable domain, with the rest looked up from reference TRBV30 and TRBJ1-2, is SQTIHQWPATLVQPVGSPLSLECTVEGTSNPNLYWYRQAAGRGLQLLFYSVGIGQISSEVPQNLSASRPQDRQFILSSKKLLLSDSGFYLCAWSFRARINYGYTFGSGTRLTVV.

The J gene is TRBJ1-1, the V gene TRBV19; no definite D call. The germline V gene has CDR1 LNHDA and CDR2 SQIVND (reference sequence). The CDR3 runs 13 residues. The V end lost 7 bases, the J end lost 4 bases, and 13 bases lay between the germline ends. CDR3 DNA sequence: TGTGCCAGTACCCGGGCTTCATTCACTGAAGCTTTCTTT. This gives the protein CASTRASFTEAFF.

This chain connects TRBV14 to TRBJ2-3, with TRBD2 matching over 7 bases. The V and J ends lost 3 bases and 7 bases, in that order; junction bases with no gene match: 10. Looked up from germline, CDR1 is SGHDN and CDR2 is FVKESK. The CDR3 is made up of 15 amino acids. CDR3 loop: CASSQGLSPAYTQYF. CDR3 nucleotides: TGTGCCAGCAGCCAGGGACTATCCCCCGCTTATACGCAGTATTTT.

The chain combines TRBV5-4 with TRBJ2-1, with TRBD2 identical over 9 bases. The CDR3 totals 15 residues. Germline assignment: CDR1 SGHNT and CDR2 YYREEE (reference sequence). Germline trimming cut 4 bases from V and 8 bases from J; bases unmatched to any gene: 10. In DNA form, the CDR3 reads TGTGCCAGCAGCCTGGGTGGCGGGAGGGCTGATGAGCAGTTCTTC. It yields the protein CASSLGGGRADEQFF. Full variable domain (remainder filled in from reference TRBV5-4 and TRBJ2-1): ETGVTQSPTHLIKTRGQQVTLRCSSQSGHNTVSWYQQALGQGPQFIFQYYREEENGRGNFPPRFSGLQFPNYSSELNVNALELDDSALYLCASSLGGGRADEQFFGPGTRLTVL.

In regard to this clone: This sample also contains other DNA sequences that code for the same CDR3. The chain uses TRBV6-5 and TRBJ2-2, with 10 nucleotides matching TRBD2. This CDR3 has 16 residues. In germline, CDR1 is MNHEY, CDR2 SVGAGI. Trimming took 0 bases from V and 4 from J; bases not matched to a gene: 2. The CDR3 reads CASSYSTSGSTGELFF. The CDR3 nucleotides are TGTGCCAGCAGTTACTCGACTAGCGGGTCCACCGGGGAGCTGTTTTTT.

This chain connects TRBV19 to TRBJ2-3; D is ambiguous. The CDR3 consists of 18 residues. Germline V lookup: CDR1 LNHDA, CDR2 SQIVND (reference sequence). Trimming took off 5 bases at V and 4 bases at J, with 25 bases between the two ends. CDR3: CASSSEVVASFYADTQYF. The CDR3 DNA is TGTGCCAGTAGTTCCGAGGTCGTGGCTAGTTTTTATGCAGATACGCAGTATTTT.

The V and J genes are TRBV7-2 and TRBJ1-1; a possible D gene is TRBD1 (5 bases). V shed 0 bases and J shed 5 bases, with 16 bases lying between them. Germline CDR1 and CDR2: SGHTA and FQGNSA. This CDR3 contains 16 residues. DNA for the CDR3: TGTGCCAGCAGCTTAGCGCGAAGGGGCCTGGAAACTGAAGCTTTCTTT. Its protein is CASSLARRGLETEAFF.

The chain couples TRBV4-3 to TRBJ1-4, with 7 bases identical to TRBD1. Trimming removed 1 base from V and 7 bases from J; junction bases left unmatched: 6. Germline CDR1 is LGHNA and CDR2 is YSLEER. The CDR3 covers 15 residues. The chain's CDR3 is CASSQVGQEIEKLFF. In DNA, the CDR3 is TGCGCCAGCAGCCAAGTCGGACAGGAGATTGAAAAACTGTTTTTT.

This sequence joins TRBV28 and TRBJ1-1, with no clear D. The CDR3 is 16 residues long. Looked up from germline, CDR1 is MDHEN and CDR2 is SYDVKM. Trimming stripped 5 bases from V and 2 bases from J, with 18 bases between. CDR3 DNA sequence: TGTGCCAGCAGTACACTGGGTCCAAGGTTTAACACTGAAGCTTTCTTT. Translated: CASSTLGPRFNTEAFF.

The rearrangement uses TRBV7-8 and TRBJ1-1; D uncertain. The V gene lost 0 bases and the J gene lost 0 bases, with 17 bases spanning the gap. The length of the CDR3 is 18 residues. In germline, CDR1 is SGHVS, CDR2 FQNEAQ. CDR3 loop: CASSLATAGQIMNTEAFF. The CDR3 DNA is TGTGCCAGCAGCTTAGCGACCGCAGGCCAAATCATGAACACTGAAGCTTTCTTT.